The 2 T cell receptor beta chains listed next were all sequenced from one sample in a study of glioma-infiltrating T cells. TCR alpha and beta CDR3 regions were amplified from RNA using iRepertoire nested multiplex PCR. TCRdb redid the calling of the multiplex PCR reads with MiXCR, one entry per CDR3 protein. The sample has about 410,000 distinct CDR3 sequences, 41% seen once; the top ten hold 12%. The sequencing input was glioma tissue, nonneoplastic brain tissue, or PBMCs (not recorded which). The source of these receptors is a human donor with low-grade glioma or glioblastoma, undergoing nonglioma brain surgery, or in good health (not recorded which).

The gene calls are TRBV12-5 and TRBJ2-5, with 12 positions matching TRBD2. V lost 5 bases to trimming and J lost 4 bases; unmatched junction nucleotides: 5. From germline, CDR1 is LGHNT and CDR2 FRNRAP. The length of the CDR3 is 15 residues. The CDR3 nucleotides read TGTGCTAGTGGTCCCGGACTAGCGGGAACAGAGACCCAGTACTTC. Protein: CASGPGLAGTETQYF. Combining the CDR3 with reference TRBV12-5 and TRBJ2-5 gives the whole variable domain DARVTQTPRHKVTEMGQEVTMRCQPILGHNTVFWYRQTMMQGLELLAYFRNRAPLDDSGMPKDRFSAEMPDATLATLKIQPSEPRDSAVYFCASGPGLAGTETQYFGPGTRLLVL.

Note on this clonotype: A much larger clone differs by one base, so this may be a read error. CDR3 DNA: TGTGCCAGCAGTTGCCGATTAGCGGGTGTCTACAATGAACAGTTCTTC. Amino acid sequence: CASSCRLAGVYNEQFF. The chain has TRBV6-2 or TRBV6-3 and TRBJ2-1, with TRBD2 identical over 7 bases. This CDR3 is 16 amino acids long. Germline V gene sequence: CDR1 MNHEY, CDR2 SVGEGT.